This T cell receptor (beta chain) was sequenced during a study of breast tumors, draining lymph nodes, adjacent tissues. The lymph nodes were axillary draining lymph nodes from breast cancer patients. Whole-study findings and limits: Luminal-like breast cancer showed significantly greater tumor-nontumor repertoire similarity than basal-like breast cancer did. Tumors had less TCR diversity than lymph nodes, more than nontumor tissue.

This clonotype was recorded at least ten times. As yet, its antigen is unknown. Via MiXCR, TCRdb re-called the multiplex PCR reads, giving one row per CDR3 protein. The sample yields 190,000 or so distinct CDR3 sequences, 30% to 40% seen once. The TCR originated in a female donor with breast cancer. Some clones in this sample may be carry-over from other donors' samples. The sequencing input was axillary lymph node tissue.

CDR3 protein: CASSLDRGSGPDTQYF. In nucleotides, the CDR3 is TGTGCCAGCAGCTTGGATAGGGGTAGCGGGCCGGATACGCAGTATTTT. This chain uses TRBV5-8 with TRBJ2-3, with 7 bases fitting TRBD2. The trim removed 0 bases at V and 6 bases at J, leaving 10 bases unmatched. The CDR3 extends over 16 amino acids. The V gene's germline CDR1 is SGHTS and CDR2 YDEGEE.